Listed below are T cell receptor beta chains from one sample, sequenced in a study of T cell responses to AZD1222 COVID-19 vaccine. Assay used: immunoSEQ multiplex PCR; TCRdb lists only in-frame clones, some missing. Here the sample spans about 120,000 clones, around 90% being singletons. Sequencing used peripheral blood, obtained on day 0 of AZD1222 vaccination. The origin of the receptors is an adult in good health. The CDR3 runs from the conserved cysteine through the conserved F or W. The D gene is left open where the match is weak. Part of the rows lack a size; the others show once, few, many or a class for expanded clones.

CDR3 protein: CASSATLSSYNEQFF
CDR3 DNA: TGTGCCAGCAGCGCTACCTTAAGCTCCTACAATGAGCAGTTCTTC
D gene: NA
clone size: once
V gene: TRBV11-2
J gene: TRBJ2-1

CDR3 protein: CASSADLGGRGETQYF
CDR3 DNA: TGTGCCAGCAGCGCAGATCTCGGCGGGAGGGGAGAGACCCAGTACTTC
D gene: TRBD2
clone size: once
V gene: TRBV7-2
J gene: TRBJ2-5

CDR3 protein: CASSFWGNTEAFF
CDR3 DNA: TGTGCCAGCAGCTTTTGGGGGAACACTGAAGCTTTCTTT
D gene: NA
clone size: NA
V gene: TRBV7-2
J gene: TRBJ1-1

CDR3 protein: CASSFLGLAGISYEQYF
CDR3 DNA: TGCGCCAGCAGCTTTCTTGGGCTAGCGGGAATCTCCTACGAGCAGTACTTC
D gene: TRBD2
clone size: NA
V gene: TRBV5-1
J gene: TRBJ2-7

CDR3 protein: CASTPEERAQETQYF
CDR3 DNA: TGTGCCAGCACCCCGGAGGAGCGGGCCCAAGAGACCCAGTACTTC
D gene: NA
clone size: NA
V gene: TRBV9
J gene: TRBJ2-5

CDR3 protein: CASSIERGVGTEAFF
CDR3 DNA: TGTGCCAGTAGTATCGAGAGGGGAGTAGGCACTGAAGCTTTCTTT
D gene: NA
clone size: NA
V gene: TRBV19
J gene: TRBJ1-1

CDR3 protein: CASSYSLGDEQYF
CDR3 DNA: TGTGCCAGCAGTTACTCGCTGGGGGACGAGCAGTACTTC
D gene: NA
clone size: NA
V gene: TRBV6-5
J gene: TRBJ2-7

CDR3 protein: CASSPRTGPREQYF
CDR3 DNA: TGTGCCAGCAGCCCTCGGACAGGGCCCCGGGAGCAGTACTTC
D gene: TRBD1
clone size: NA
V gene: TRBV3-1/TRBV3-2
J gene: TRBJ2-7

CDR3 protein: CASSLSPSPAGGGDTQYF
CDR3 DNA: TGTGCCAGCAGCTTATCGCCCTCGCCCGCAGGGGGTGGAGATACGCAGTATTTT
D gene: TRBD1
clone size: NA
V gene: TRBV5-6
J gene: TRBJ2-3

CDR3 protein: CASSAGTAVNTIYF
CDR3 DNA: TGTGCCAGCAGCGCCGGGACAGCGGTAAACACCATATATTTT
D gene: TRBD1
clone size: NA
V gene: TRBV9
J gene: TRBJ1-3

CDR3 protein: CASSLWVRTGRRGTEKLFF
CDR3 DNA: TGTGCCAGCAGCTTATGGGTCCGGACGGGCAGAAGAGGAACTGAAAAACTGTTTTTT
D gene: NA
clone size: NA
V gene: TRBV7-3
J gene: TRBJ1-4

CDR3 protein: CASSRGLAGGGRTYEQYF
CDR3 DNA: TGTGCCAGCTCCCGGGGACTAGCGGGAGGAGGTAGGACCTACGAGCAGTACTTC
D gene: TRBD2
clone size: NA
V gene: TRBV28
J gene: TRBJ2-7

CDR3 protein: CASSLGGRGQPQHF
CDR3 DNA: TGTGCCAGCAGCTTGGGGGGTAGGGGTCAGCCCCAGCATTTT
D gene: NA
clone size: NA
V gene: TRBV5-6
J gene: TRBJ1-5

CDR3 protein: CAWSVMTGLNQPQHF
CDR3 DNA: TGTGCCTGGAGTGTAATGACAGGCCTTAATCAGCCCCAGCATTTT
D gene: NA
clone size: NA
V gene: TRBV30
J gene: TRBJ1-5

CDR3 protein: CASRSGSTYNEQFF
CDR3 DNA: TGTGCCAGCAGAAGCGGGAGTACCTACAATGAGCAGTTCTTC
D gene: TRBD2
clone size: NA
V gene: TRBV6-5
J gene: TRBJ2-1

CDR3 protein: CASSQDRYSGANVLTF
CDR3 DNA: TGCGCCAGCAGCCAAGATAGGTACTCTGGGGCCAACGTCCTGACTTTC
D gene: NA
clone size: NA
V gene: TRBV4-3
J gene: TRBJ2-6

CDR3 protein: CASSVGQGFSYEQYF
CDR3 DNA: TGTGCCAGCAGCGTAGGACAGGGGTTCTCCTACGAGCAGTACTTC
D gene: TRBD1
clone size: NA
V gene: TRBV9
J gene: TRBJ2-7